These 10 T cell receptor beta chains were all obtained from the same sample, sequenced in a study of blood T cell repertoires in COVID-19. The repertoire was sequenced with immunoSEQ multiplex PCR; TCRdb's copy has only in-frame clones and lacks some. There are tens of thousands of clones in the sample; around 85% occur only once, and 5.1% lies in the top ten. The specimen sequenced was peripheral blood. The receptors here all came from a man older than 75 with acute or convalescent COVID-19.

This rearrangement joins TRBV19 to TRBJ2-5; 11 bases agree with TRBD2. CDR3 length equals 15 residues. V was pared by 7 bases and J by 3 bases, with 7 bases of the junction left unmatched. In germline, CDR1 is LNHDA, CDR2 SQIVND (reference sequence). Here the CDR3 reads CASNGLAGGEETQYF. CDR3 coding DNA: TGTGCCAGTAATGGACTAGCGGGCGGGGAAGAGACCCAGTACTTC.

The rearrangement joins TRBV5-3 to TRBJ1-4; weak D call: TRBD1 (5 bases). TRBV5-3 is an ORF, and what it does is uncertain. The CDR3 is made up of 17 amino acids. Trimming removed 4 bases at V and 3 bases at J, with 19 bases between. DNA for the CDR3: TGTGCCAGAAGCATCGTAGGAGGGGAACGAGCTAATGAAAAACTGTTTTTT. The encoded protein is CARSIVGGERANEKLFF.

Only a few counts were recorded for this clone. The chain employs TRBV19 and TRBJ1-5, with D maybe TRBD1 (6 bases). Trimming pared 5 bases from V and 6 bases from J, leaving 14 bases between. Germline V gene sequence: CDR1 LNHDA, CDR2 SQIVND (reference sequence). This CDR3 region has 14 residues. The CDR3 reads CASSSTGKTQPQHF. CDR3 DNA sequence: TGTGCCAGTAGTTCCACAGGGAAGACTCAGCCCCAGCATTTT. The complete variable domain, with remaining parts taken from reference TRBV19 and TRBJ1-5, reads DGGITQSPKYLFRKEGQNVTLSCEQNLNHDAMYWYRQDPGQGLRLIYYSQIVNDFQKGDIAEGYSVSREKKESFPLTVTSAQKNPTAFYLCASSSTGKTQPQHFGDGTRLSIL.

The V and J genes are TRBV28 and TRBJ2-5; TRBD1 is a possible D gene (5 bases). CDR1 MDHEN and CDR2 SYDVKM come from the germline V gene. This CDR3 comprises 13 residues. Trimming cost V 10 bases and J 4 bases, with 16 bases left between them. The CDR3 nucleotides read TGTGCCACCAAAAAGGGGAAGGGAGAGACCCAGTACTTC. Translated: CATKKGKGETQYF.

The rearrangement uses TRBV6-2 or TRBV6-3 and TRBJ1-5; 7 bases agree with TRBD1. There are 15 residues in the CDR3. The trim removed 4 bases at V and 6 bases at J, leaving 9 bases unmatched. The germline V gene has CDR1 MNHEY and CDR2 SVGEGT. The CDR3 is CASSSPTGYGQPQHF. CDR3 DNA: TGTGCCAGCAGTTCTCCGACAGGGTATGGTCAGCCCCAGCATTTT.

The chain links TRBV7-2 to TRBJ2-1; no clear D gene. V lost 2 bases and J 4 bases, leaving 21 bases between the germline ends. The CDR3 has 18 residues. From germline, CDR1 is SGHTA and CDR2 FQGNSA. The CDR3 spells CASSLISSVAVLYNEQFF. In DNA, the CDR3 is TGTGCCAGCAGCTTAATCTCGTCGGTGGCGGTTTTATACAATGAGCAGTTCTTC.

The chain links TRBV11-2 to TRBJ1-5; TRBD1 is a possible D gene (6 bases). The CDR3 is 15 residues long. The V gene lost 1 base and the J gene lost 4 bases, with 11 bases spanning the gap. CDR1 SGHAT and CDR2 FQNNGV come from the germline V gene. CDR3 nucleotide sequence: TGTGCCAGCAGCTTAGCTCTGGGGGCTAATCAGCCCCAGCATTTT. Translated, it gives CASSLALGANQPQHF.

This sequence joins TRBV2 and TRBJ1-6; 8 nucleotides line up with TRBD1. The germline V gene has CDR1 SNHLY and CDR2 FYNNEI. The CDR3 runs 15 residues. The V and J ends lost 6 bases and 5 bases, in that order; junction bases with no gene match: 6. DNA for the CDR3: TGTGCCAGCAGGTTCAGGGGGCCAGATAATTCACCCCTCCACTTT. This encodes CASRFRGPDNSPLHF.

The chain recombines TRBV19 with TRBJ2-4; 8 positions match TRBD2. Germline-derived CDR1 and CDR2 are LNHDA and SQIVND (reference sequence). The junction had 4 bases not matched to a gene; V was cut back by 6 bases and J by 0 bases. The CDR3 consists of 15 residues. The CDR3 region has the DNA TGTGCCAGTAGCCCAAGCGGGGGAGCCAAAAACATTCAGTACTTC. Translation: CASSPSGGAKNIQYF.

V and J are TRBV29-1 and TRBJ1-2, with D tentatively TRBD1 (6 bases). From germline, CDR1 is SQVTM and CDR2 ANQGSEA. Trimming cost V 3 bases and J 4 bases, with 18 bases left between them. CDR3 length: 15 residues. CDR3 bases: TGCAGCGTTGATTATTCAGGGGTCGGGCGCTATGGCTACACCTTC. It codes for CSVDYSGVGRYGYTF.